This T cell receptor beta chain was obtained from a study of blood T cell repertoires in COVID-19. Method: immunoSEQ multiplex PCR; TCRdb's copy keeps in-frame clones and lacks some. The sample yields about 320,000 clones, roughly 90% seen once. CDR1 MGHRA and CDR2 YSYEKL come from the germline V gene. This CDR3 region has 17 residues. V was shortened by 4 bases and J by 1 base, with 17 bases between the two germline ends. Sample: PBMCs or T cells enriched from blood (not recorded which). The genes are TRBV4-1 and TRBJ2-4; possibly TRBD2 for D (5 bases). The sequence derives from a man between 60 and 75 years old who had recovered from COVID-19. The CDR3, as DNA: TGCGCCAGCAGCCCCTTTGAGCGGTTAGGGGCCAAAAACATTCAGTACTTC. This translates into CASSPFERLGAKNIQYF.